This T cell receptor beta chain was obtained from a study of memory CD4+ T cells and cytomegalovirus serostatus. Study context: This sample comes from healthy Belgian adults, eight or nine CMV seropositive, about 23 seronegative.

CDR3 length: 14 amino acids. V lost 2 bases and J lost 10, with 20 bases in between. CDR1 and CDR2 (germline): GTSNPN, SVGIG (reference sequence). This table comes from immunoSEQ multiplex PCR, and its TCRdb copy is limited to in-frame clones, with some not included. The sample lists under 55,000 clones, 75% to 85% occurring once. Study-level points and caveats: A US-trained random forest predicted CMV serostatus with median AUC around 0.9.

The sort gate was single viable CD3+CD4+CD8-CD45RO+ cells for memory CD4+ T cells. CMV serostatus came from serum IgG against pp150, pp28, p38, p52. In regard to this clone: Its antigen remains unidentified.

Material: memory CD4+ T cells from blood. The receptor's source is an adult in good health and CMV-seronegative. This chain links TRBV30 with TRBJ1-1; D uncertain. CDR3 protein: CAWSFPDLRYGAFF. As DNA, the CDR3 is TGTGCCTGGAGTTTTCCGGACCTGAGGTATGGAGCTTTCTTT.